The 16 T cell receptor beta chains in this list originate from one sample, sequenced in a study of Ad26.COV2.S vaccination and SARS-CoV-2 variants. The treatment here: roughly 19 received Ad26.COV2.S at low or high dose, single or two shots; a few received placebo; per-sample allocation not given. The samples date from day 63 after the first vaccine or placebo injection. Data came from immunoSEQ multiplex PCR; TCRdb stores just in-frame clones and leaves some out. The repertoire holds about 440,000 clones, 87% seen once, with roughly 13% in the top ten. The sequenced sample was peripheral blood, obtained in a trial of Ad26.COV2.S vaccine versus placebo. These receptors were collected from a person between 18 and 60 years old who received the Ad26.COV2.S COVID-19 vaccine or a placebo.

V gene TRBV11-3 combines with J gene TRBJ2-1, with 7 bases identical to TRBD2. The CDR3 is made up of 14 amino acids. CDR1 and CDR2 from the germline V gene are SGHNT and YENEEA. V lost 5 bases, J lost 6 bases, and 7 bases stayed unmatched. The CDR3 loop reads CASSPGLSSNEQFF. CDR3 DNA: TGTGCCAGCAGCCCGGGACTAAGTTCCAATGAGCAGTTCTTC.

The V and J genes are TRBV4-2 and TRBJ2-7; maybe TRBD1 (5 bases). V was clipped by 0 bases and J by 3 bases, with 12 bases between them. Germline V lookup: CDR1 LGHNA, CDR2 YNFKEQ. The CDR3 runs 15 residues. The CDR3 region has the DNA TGTGCCAGCAGCCAAGAAGGGGTGGCGAGCTACGAGCAGTACTTC. The encoded protein is CASSQEGVASYEQYF.

The chain employs TRBV2 and TRBJ2-7; no reliable D call. The V end was cut by 10 bases, the J end by 0 bases, with 10 bases between. Per the germline V gene, CDR1 is SNHLY and CDR2 is FYNNEI. The CDR3 is 12 amino acids. CDR3 DNA sequence: TGTGCCATCACGACCAACTCCTACGAGCAGTACTTC. Its translation is CAITTNSYEQYF.

The gene calls are TRBV5-5 and TRBJ1-4; 7 bases fit TRBD1. Germline V gene sequence: CDR1 SGHKS, CDR2 YYEKEE (reference sequence). The ends lost 5 bases at V and 10 bases at J; junction bases unmatched: 11. CDR3 size: 14 residues. CDR3 loop: CASRAGTDNRKLFF. DNA for the CDR3: TGTGCCAGCAGGGCCGGGACAGACAACCGAAAACTGTTTTTT. Combining the CDR3 with reference TRBV5-5 and TRBJ1-4 gives the whole variable domain DAGVTQSPTHLIKTRGQQVTLRCSPISGHKSVSWYQQVLGQGPQFIFQYYEKEERGRGNFPDRFSARQFPNYSSELNVNALLLGDSALYLCASRAGTDNRKLFFGSGTQLSVL.

This clone appeared a single time. This specimen includes other DNA sequences encoding the same CDR3. The rearrangement links TRBV12-3 or TRBV12-4 to TRBJ2-7; D not certain. The length of the CDR3 is 12 residues. V shed 4 bases and J shed 2 bases, with 6 bases lying between them. CDR3 protein: CASSSDTYEQYF. For the CDR3, the DNA is TGTGCCAGCAGTTCAGACACCTACGAGCAGTACTTC.

CDR3 region: CASSVGRHEQFF. The CDR3, as DNA: TGTGCCAGCAGTGTCGGGCGGCATGAGCAGTTCTTC. The chain recombines TRBV2 with TRBJ2-1; D not resolved. CDR3 length: 12 amino acids. Germline lookup yields CDR1 SNHLY and CDR2 FYNNEI. V lost 4 bases to trimming and J lost 8 bases, with 9 bases between them.

This clone is a singleton in its sample. The genes are TRBV10-3 and TRBJ2-1, with 7 nucleotides matching TRBD2. Germline CDR1 is ENHRY and CDR2 is SYGVKD. The CDR3 consists of 14 residues. With V trimmed by 6 bases and J by 4 bases, 6 bases remained unmatched. For the CDR3, the DNA is TGTGCCATCAGCCCGCTAGCGGAGTACAATGAGCAGTTCTTC. Amino acid sequence: CAISPLAEYNEQFF.

This clone has just a few counts. The chain recombines TRBV2 with TRBJ2-7, with 9 bases fitting TRBD2. The CDR3 loop spans 16 amino acids. Trimming took 6 bases from V and 1 from J; bases not matched to a gene: 10. Germline V gives CDR1 SNHLY, CDR2 FYNNEI. CDR3 loop: CASSRRTSVLSYEQYF. The CDR3 DNA sequence: TGTGCCAGCAGCAGGAGGACTAGCGTGTTGTCCTACGAGCAGTACTTC.

The rearrangement joins TRBV27 to TRBJ2-1; 16 bases fit TRBD2. Trimming removed 4 bases from V and 3 bases from J; junction bases left unmatched: 9. CDR1 is MNHEY, CDR2 SMNVEV, per germline (reference sequence). CDR3 length: 19 amino acids. The CDR3 sequence: CASSSPGLAGGPNYNEQFF. As DNA, the CDR3 is TGTGCCAGCAGTTCCCCGGGACTAGCGGGAGGGCCCAACTACAATGAGCAGTTCTTC.

V usage is TRBV27 and J usage is TRBJ2-7; D may be TRBD2 (5 bases). The length of the CDR3 is 11 residues. Germline values: CDR1 MNHEY, CDR2 SMNVEV (reference sequence). Trimming removed 5 bases from V and 7 bases from J, with 9 bases in between. The CDR3 coding sequence is TGTGCCAGCAGTGCCCCGGGGGAGCAGTACTTC. It is translated as CASSAPGEQYF.

The rearrangement uses TRBV27 and TRBJ1-5; 10 positions agree with TRBD1. After removal of 5 bases from V and 2 bases from J, the junction contained 9 bases not matched to a gene. The germline CDR1 and CDR2 sequences are MNHEY and SMNVEV (reference sequence). The CDR3 is made up of 17 amino acids. The CDR3 DNA follows: TGTGCCAGCAGTCAGCAGACCGGGACAGGGGGCAATCAGCCCCAGCATTTT. It is translated as CASSQQTGTGGNQPQHF.

This chain links TRBV4-1 with TRBJ2-2; TRBD2 might be the D (6 bases). This CDR3 comprises 15 residues. Germline V gene lookup returns CDR1 MGHRA and CDR2 YSYEKL. Trimming removed 3 bases at V and 3 bases at J, with 11 bases between. As DNA, the CDR3 is TGCGCCAGCAGCCAGTCCAGCGGGTACACCGGGGAGCTGTTTTTT. Its translation: CASSQSSGYTGELFF.

Worth noting for this clone: The sample has other DNA sequences that encode this CDR3 too. The CDR3 sequence is CASSLGGSSYNEQFF. Written as DNA, the CDR3 is TGCGCCAGCAGCTTGGGGGGAAGCTCCTACAATGAGCAGTTCTTC. This rearrangement joins TRBV5-1 to TRBJ2-1, with D hard to call. CDR3 length equals 15 residues. CDR1 and CDR2 (germline): SGHRS, YFSETQ. V lost 0 bases, J lost 0 bases, and 7 bases lay in between.

This chain links TRBV19 with TRBJ2-4; D call uncertain. This CDR3 comprises 18 residues. Germline CDR1 is LNHDA and CDR2 is SQIVND (reference sequence). V lost 3 bases, J lost 0 bases, and 18 bases lay in between. The CDR3 loop is CASSIGRRRSLAKNIQYF. For the CDR3, the DNA is TGTGCCAGTAGTATCGGGCGTCGGCGGAGCCTAGCCAAAAACATTCAGTACTTC.

This clone was seen a single time. The J gene is TRBJ1-2, the V gene TRBV27, with a tentative D call TRBD1 (5 bases). Germline CDR1 MNHEY, CDR2 SMNVEV (reference sequence). The CDR3 length is 17 residues. Trimming took off 0 bases at V and 5 bases at J, with 19 bases between the two ends. CDR3 loop: CASSLSGGAGQGYGYTF. The CDR3 nucleotides read TGTGCCAGCAGTTTATCCGGCGGGGCAGGCCAAGGGTATGGCTACACCTTC.

This clone was seen ten or more times. V and J are TRBV6-5 and TRBJ1-1; 11 bases align to TRBD1. This CDR3 spans 14 amino acids. After removal of 4 bases from V and 5 bases from J, the junction contained 3 bases not matched to a gene. CDR1 and CDR2 (germline): MNHEY, SVGAGI. CDR3 protein: CASSWDRGGTEAFF. The CDR3 DNA follows: TGTGCCAGCAGTTGGGACAGGGGGGGTACTGAAGCTTTCTTT.